What follows are 24 T cell receptor beta chains derived from one specimen sequenced in a study of T cells in localized non-small cell lung cancer. Produced via immunoSEQ multiplex PCR; TCRdb's table is partial and in-frame only. The repertoire holds some 53,000 clones, with roughly 85% as singletons. This sample comprised peripheral blood, obtained before any cancer treatment. These receptors were obtained from a male donor aged 60 or over with stage III squamous cell lung carcinoma.

J is TRBJ1-2 and V is TRBV30; a possible D gene is TRBD1 (5 bases). Looked up from germline, CDR1 is GTSNPN and CDR2 is SVGIG (reference sequence). V lost 2 bases to trimming and J lost 7 bases, with 14 bases between them. This CDR3 has 13 residues. The CDR3 reads CAWSPRDGLGYTF. In nucleotides, the CDR3 is TGTGCCTGGAGTCCTCGGGACGGACTTGGCTACACCTTC. The variable domain in full, completed from reference TRBV30 and TRBJ1-2, reads SQTIHQWPATLVQPVGSPLSLECTVEGTSNPNLYWYRQAAGRGLQLLFYSVGIGQISSEVPQNLSASRPQDRQFILSSKKLLLSDSGFYLCAWSPRDGLGYTFGSGTRLTVV.

CDR3 bases: TGCGCCAGCAGTGAGGGAGCGGGAGTCACAGATACGCAGTATTTT. It translates to CASSEGAGVTDTQYF. The chain couples TRBV10-2 to TRBJ2-3; 8 bases map to TRBD2. The CDR3 length is 15 residues. Per germline, CDR1 WSHSY and CDR2 SAAADI. J was trimmed by 2 bases and V by 2 bases; bases with no gene match: 3.

The chain recombines TRBV7-2 with TRBJ2-5; no reliable D call. The CDR3 is 10 residues long. Per the germline V gene, CDR1 is SGHTA and CDR2 is FQGNSA. Trimming stripped 3 bases from V and 14 bases from J, with 10 bases between. The DNA of the CDR3 is TGTGCCAGCAGCTTGGGGTCCTTTTACTTC. It translates to CASSLGSFYF.

The chain uses TRBV9 and TRBJ2-7; D is uncertain. CDR1 SGDLS and CDR2 YYNGEE come from the germline V gene. CDR3 length: 14 amino acids. Between the trimmed V and J ends, which lost 0 bases and 2 bases, there was a span of 9 bases. The CDR3 DNA reads as TGTGCCAGCAGCGTAGACCTGATACCCTACGAGCAGTACTTC. Translating gives CASSVDLIPYEQYF.

The CDR3 coding sequence is TGTGCCAGCAGCGACTCCCGGGGGTACAATGAGCAGTTCTTC. It encodes CASSDSRGYNEQFF. The chain combines TRBV13 with TRBJ2-1, with a possible D match to TRBD2 (6 bases). CDR1 is PRHDT and CDR2 is FYEKMQ in the germline V gene (reference sequence). This CDR3 has 14 residues. V was pared by 5 bases and J by 4 bases, with 12 bases between.

The DNA for the CDR3 is TGTGCCAGCAGTGTTCAGGAGGGGAGTAGCACAGATACGCAGTATTTT. Translating it yields CASSVQEGSSTDTQYF. The chain links TRBV6-1 to TRBJ2-3; tentative D call: TRBD2 (6 bases). This CDR3 contains 16 residues. Looked up from germline, CDR1 is MNHNS and CDR2 is SASEGT. V dropped 4 bases and J dropped 0 bases, with 14 bases sitting between them.

The chain joins TRBV30 to TRBJ1-5, with a possible D match to TRBD1 (5 bases). Trimming left V 2 bases short and J 0 bases short, with 11 bases between. This CDR3 is built from 15 residues. The germline gives CDR1 GTSNPN, CDR2 SVGIG (reference sequence). The CDR3 bases are TGTGCCTGGAGTCCAGGGCCCTTTAGCAATCAGCCCCAGCATTTT. Protein product: CAWSPGPFSNQPQHF.

The chain links TRBV18 to TRBJ2-5, with TRBD1 as a possible D gene (5 bases). Germline loops: CDR1 KGHSH, CDR2 LQKENI. This CDR3 contains 14 residues. V gave up 3 bases and J gave up 5 bases, with 13 bases separating them. The CDR3 here is CASSPQGQAETQYF. The CDR3 DNA follows: TGTGCCAGCTCACCGCAGGGTCAGGCGGAGACCCAGTACTTC.

This rearrangement joins TRBV5-1 to TRBJ1-1; possibly TRBD1 for D (5 bases). This CDR3 is 14 amino acids long. Deletions cut 7 bases from V and 5 bases from J, with 18 bases between. Germline assignment: CDR1 SGHRS and CDR2 YFSETQ. CDR3 in DNA: TGCGCCAGCTCCTTAGGGGCGCGAGGAACTGAAGCTTTCTTT. Translation gives CASSLGARGTEAFF.

The chain joins TRBV5-4 to TRBJ2-2; possibly TRBD1 or TRBD2 for D (5 bases each). The CDR3 is made up of 15 amino acids. Between the trimmed V and J ends, which lost 0 bases and 4 bases, there was a span of 10 bases. CDR1 and CDR2 (germline): SGHNT, YYREEE (reference sequence). CDR3 bases: TGTGCCAGCAGCTTGGCCGGGGCGGGCACCGGGGAGCTGTTTTTT. As protein: CASSLAGAGTGELFF.

This chain uses TRBV10-3 with TRBJ1-6; D is possibly TRBD1 (6 bases). Germline values: CDR1 ENHRY, CDR2 SYGVKD. The length of the CDR3 is 14 residues. Deletions cut 6 bases from V and 7 bases from J, with 13 bases between. The CDR3 sequence: CAISPGQPNSPLHF. CDR3 bases: TGTGCCATCAGCCCGGGACAACCAAATTCACCCCTCCACTTT.

The chain combines TRBV4-2 with TRBJ1-5; tentatively, D is TRBD1 (6 bases). V was clipped by 8 bases and J by 2 bases, with 19 bases between them. The CDR3 sequence is 16 residues long. Germline CDR1 reads LGHNA; CDR2 reads YNFKEQ. In DNA form, the CDR3 reads TGTGCCAGCGGACCCGGGGGGCGGGGACGCAATCAGCCCCAGCATTTT. This codes for CASGPGGRGRNQPQHF.

The chain links TRBV30 to TRBJ1-3; D is ambiguous. The CDR3 consists of 16 residues. The ends were cut back, 2 bases at V and 0 bases at J, with 14 bases in the middle. From germline, CDR1 is GTSNPN and CDR2 SVGIG (reference sequence). In nucleotides, the CDR3 is TGTGCCTGGAGTCTTGGACGTCCAAGCTCTGGAAACACCATATATTTT. Encoded protein: CAWSLGRPSSGNTIYF.

The chain carries TRBV7-8 and TRBJ1-1; D is ambiguous. Germline V lookup: CDR1 SGHVS, CDR2 FQNEAQ. V lost 1 base to trimming and J lost 8 bases, with 14 bases between them. The CDR3 extends over 14 amino acids. The CDR3 nucleotides read TGTGCCAGCAGCTTAGGGGGTAGCGCCCAGGAAGCTTTCTTT. Translated: CASSLGGSAQEAFF.

This chain connects TRBV5-1 to TRBJ1-2; weak D call: TRBD1 (5 bases). Deletions cut 4 bases from V and 4 bases from J, with 17 bases between. Germline CDR1 is SGHRS and CDR2 is YFSETQ. The CDR3 is made up of 15 amino acids. CDR3 protein: CASSRTVRDPYGYTF. The CDR3 DNA follows: TGCGCCAGCAGCAGGACGGTTCGGGACCCCTATGGCTACACCTTC.

The chain combines TRBV6-5 with TRBJ1-5; D is ambiguous. Per germline, CDR1 MNHEY and CDR2 SVGAGI. Trimming cost V 6 bases and J 1 base, with 13 bases left between them. The CDR3 runs 15 residues. CDR3 sequence: CASSLSPRSNQPQHF. The CDR3, as DNA: TGTGCCAGCAGCCTTTCACCCAGGAGCAATCAGCCCCAGCATTTT.

The rearrangement uses TRBV19 and TRBJ1-2; D unresolved. The CDR3 totals 13 residues. CDR1 is LNHDA and CDR2 is SQIVND in the germline V gene (reference sequence). V was clipped by 0 bases and J by 8 bases, with 10 bases between them. The CDR3 reads CASSIETGSGYTF. As DNA, the CDR3 is TGTGCCAGTAGTATAGAGACTGGCTCGGGCTACACCTTC.

The rearrangement joins TRBV15 to TRBJ1-4; D gene uncertain. Germline V gene data show CDR1 as LNHNV and CDR2 as YYDKDF (reference sequence). V shed 0 bases and J shed 15 bases, with 8 bases lying between them. This CDR3 region has 11 residues. CDR3 nucleotide sequence: TGTGCCACCAGCAGAGACCAATTGGTGTTTTTT. It yields the protein CATSRDQLVFF. The full variable domain, with the rest looked up from reference TRBV15 and TRBJ1-4, is DAMVIQNPRYQVTQFGKPVTLSCSQTLNHNVMYWYQQKSSQAPKLLFHYYDKDFNNEADTPDNFQSRRPNTSFCFLDIRSPGLGDTAMYLCATSRDQLVFFGSGTQLSVL.

V is TRBV28 and J is TRBJ1-2; D perhaps matches TRBD1 (5 bases). Germline V gene data show CDR1 as MDHEN and CDR2 as SYDVKM. Trimming removed 2 bases at V and 5 bases at J, with 12 bases between. The CDR3 length is 14 residues. CDR3 sequence (DNA): TGTGCCAGCAGTTTAGGGGCAGGAGGTTATGGCTACACCTTC. Protein sequence: CASSLGAGGYGYTF.

The CDR3 nucleotides read TGTGCCAGCAGCTTAGGCCCCAGGGAGAGTGGCTACACCTTC. This translates into CASSLGPRESGYTF. V gene TRBV11-2 combines with J gene TRBJ1-2; D may be TRBD1 (5 bases). In germline, CDR1 is SGHAT, CDR2 FQNNGV. V lost 1 base, J lost 7 bases, and 13 bases lay in between. The CDR3 is 14 residues long.

A single count supports this clone. The junction differs from germline at one of its ends, possibly a read error. This chain links TRBV7-3 with TRBJ1-6; 8 bases fit TRBD1. The CDR3 runs to 15 residues. Germline values: CDR1 SGHTA, CDR2 FQGTGA. The CDR3 DNA is TGTGCCAGCAGCCCGGGACAGGCGTATAACTCACCCCTCCACTTT. Translating it yields CASSPGQAYNSPLHF.

The genes are TRBV7-2 and TRBJ1-3; the D gene is possibly TRBD1 (6 bases). V was shortened by 6 bases and J by 8 bases, with 23 bases between the two germline ends. The CDR3 is 16 residues long. From germline, CDR1 is SGHTA and CDR2 FQGNSA. The CDR3 bases are TGTGCCAGCAGGAGTTACGACCCAAAAGGGGGGCACACCATATATTTT. Its protein is CASRSYDPKGGHTIYF.

The chain recombines TRBV5-4 with TRBJ2-1; 11 positions match TRBD2. Germline CDR1 reads SGHNT; CDR2 reads YYREEE (reference sequence). V gave up 5 bases and J gave up 5 bases; unmatched junction bases: 6. This CDR3 spans 15 amino acids. The CDR3 loop is CASRAGLAGDNEQFF. DNA for the CDR3: TGTGCCAGCAGGGCCGGACTAGCGGGTGACAATGAGCAGTTCTTC.

The rearrangement joins TRBV11-2 to TRBJ1-1; TRBD1 matches at 8 bases. The CDR3 sequence is 15 residues long. Germline lookup yields CDR1 SGHAT and CDR2 FQNNGV. J was trimmed by 3 bases and V by 5 bases; bases with no gene match: 8. The CDR3 spells CASSTRGLKDTEAFF. CDR3 nucleotide sequence: TGTGCCAGCAGCACCAGGGGGCTAAAGGACACTGAAGCTTTCTTT.